These 4 T cell receptor beta chains came from one sample sequenced in a study of T cells after yellow fever vaccination. TCRdb passed the 5' RACE reads through MiXCR, listing each CDR3 protein once. Among 500,000 to 700,000 distinct CDR3 sequences listed, roughly 19% were seen once. The source material was PBMCs, sampled 15 days after the yellow fever booster vaccination. All receptors come from a man aged 30 to 45 who received the YFV17D yellow fever vaccine.

This clonotype was seen only a few times. The chain recombines TRBV12-3 or TRBV12-4 with TRBJ2-3, with D perhaps TRBD2 (6 bases). The CDR3 is 13 amino acids. V was clipped by 11 bases and J by 3 bases, with 15 bases between them. The CDR3 bases are TGTGCCGGAGGGTGGACTGAGACAGATACGCAGTATTTT. It specifies CAGGWTETDTQYF.

This clonotype was seen a handful of times. The J gene is TRBJ2-6, the V gene TRBV5-1; perhaps TRBD1 as D (6 bases). CDR3 length: 14 residues. The V gene lost 6 bases and the J gene lost 0 bases, with 7 bases spanning the gap. CDR1 SGHRS and CDR2 YFSETQ come from the germline V gene. The CDR3 DNA reads as TGCGCCAGCAACAGGGACTCTGGGGCCAACGTCCTGACTTTC. Protein: CASNRDSGANVLTF.

This clonotype appeared a few times. This CDR3 reads CASSLSFGGSAYEQYF. CDR3 nucleotide sequence: TGCGCCAGCAGCTTGAGTTTTGGGGGCTCGGCCTACGAGCAGTACTTC. This chain links TRBV5-1 with TRBJ2-7; a weak D match, TRBD1 (6 bases). V was shortened by 1 base and J by 2 bases, with 16 bases between the two germline ends. The germline gives CDR1 SGHRS, CDR2 YFSETQ. CDR3 size: 16 residues. Using reference TRBV5-1 and TRBJ2-7 for the parts outside the CDR3, the full variable domain is KAGVTQTPRYLIKTRGQQVTLSCSPISGHRSVSWYQQTPGQGLQFLFEYFSETQRNKGNFPGRFSGRQFSNSRSEMNVSTLELGDSALYLCASSLSFGGSAYEQYFGPGTRLTVT.

J is TRBJ2-7 and V is TRBV18; tentatively, D is TRBD1 (5 bases). The length of the CDR3 is 14 residues. Trimming shortened V by 0 bases and J by 2 bases, and 8 bases separated the two germline ends. Germline V CDR1 and CDR2: KGHSH, LQKENI. CDR3 sequence reads: CASSPPRQTYEQYF. The DNA of the CDR3 is TGTGCCAGCTCACCACCTCGACAGACCTACGAGCAGTACTTC. Combining the CDR3 with reference TRBV18 and TRBJ2-7 gives the whole variable domain NAGVMQNPRHLVRRRGQEARLRCSPMKGHSHVYWYRQLPEEGLKFMVYLQKENIIDESGMPKERFSAEFPKEGPSILRIQQVVRGDSAAYFCASSPPRQTYEQYFGPGTRLTVT.